This paragraph covers one T cell receptor beta chain sequence. This record comes from a study of T cells in Graves' hyperthyroidism and ophthalmopathy. The investigators amplified TCR beta CDR3 regions from RNA transcripts. In the first-round RT-PCR of the TCR CDR3, the HTBI primer set was used. One entry per CDR3 protein, called by TCRdb with MiXCR from the multiplex PCR reads. Of 700,000 to 950,000 distinct CDR3 sequences listed, 30% to 40% are singletons. The CDR3 has 16 residues. V was shortened by 5 bases and J by 0 bases, with 16 bases between the two germline ends. CDR1 is MNHEY, CDR2 SMNVEV, per germline (reference sequence). Hyperthyroidism patients were newly diagnosed, had disease duration under 2 months, and were aged 18 to 65 years.

The V and J genes are TRBV27 and TRBJ1-1; the D is unclear. The sequence was collected from a woman aged 35 to 49 with Graves' hyperthyroidism. Sample: blood. The CDR3: CASSLQVTMMNTEAFF. CDR3 nucleotide sequence: TGTGCCAGCAGTCTTCAGGTGACTATGATGAACACTGAAGCTTTCTTT.